This entry describes one T cell receptor (beta chain). Its antigen is as yet unknown. This entry belongs to a study of T cell repertoires and HLA-DP antigens. TCRdb keeps only in-frame clones here, not all; method: immunoSEQ multiplex PCR. Of about 89,000 clones in the sample, around 86% were seen once. This CDR3 has 15 amino acids. In germline, CDR1 is SGDLS, CDR2 YYNGEE. Trimming took 4 bases from V and 2 from J, leaving 16 bases between them. Sequencing input: CD4+ T cells from PBMCs. The chain recombines TRBV9 with TRBJ2-7; the D is unclear. The TCR sequence derives from a man in his forties or fifties in good health and CMV-seronegative. The CDR3 DNA is TGTGCCAGCAGCCCTCGAAGCTCTGACGCCTACGAGCAGTACTTC. It translates to CASSPRSSDAYEQYF.